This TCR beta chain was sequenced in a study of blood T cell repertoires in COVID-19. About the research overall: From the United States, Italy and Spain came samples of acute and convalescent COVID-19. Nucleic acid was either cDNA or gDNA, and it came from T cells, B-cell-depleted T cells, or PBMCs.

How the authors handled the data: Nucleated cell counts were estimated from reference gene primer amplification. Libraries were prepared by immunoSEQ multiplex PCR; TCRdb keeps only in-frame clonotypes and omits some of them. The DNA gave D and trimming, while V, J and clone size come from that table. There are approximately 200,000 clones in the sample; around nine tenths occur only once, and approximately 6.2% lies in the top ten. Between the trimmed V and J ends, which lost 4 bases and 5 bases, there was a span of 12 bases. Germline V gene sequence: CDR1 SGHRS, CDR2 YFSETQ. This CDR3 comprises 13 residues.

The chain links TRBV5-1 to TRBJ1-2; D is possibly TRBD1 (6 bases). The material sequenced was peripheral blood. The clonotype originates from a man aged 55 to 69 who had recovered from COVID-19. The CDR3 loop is CASSAGAEYGYTF. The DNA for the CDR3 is TGCGCCAGCAGCGCAGGGGCTGAGTATGGCTACACCTTC.